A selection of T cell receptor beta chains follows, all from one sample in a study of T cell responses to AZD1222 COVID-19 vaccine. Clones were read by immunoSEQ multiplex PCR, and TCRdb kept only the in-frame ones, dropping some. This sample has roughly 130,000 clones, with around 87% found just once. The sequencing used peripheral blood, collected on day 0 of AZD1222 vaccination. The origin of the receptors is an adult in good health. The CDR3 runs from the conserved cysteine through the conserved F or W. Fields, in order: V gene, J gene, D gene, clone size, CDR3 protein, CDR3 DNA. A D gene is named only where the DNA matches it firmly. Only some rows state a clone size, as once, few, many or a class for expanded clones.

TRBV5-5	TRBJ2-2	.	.	CASSRTVPDTGELFF	TGTGCCAGCAGCCGGACAGTGCCGGACACCGGGGAGCTGTTTTTT
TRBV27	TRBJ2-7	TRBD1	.	CASSLGQGQSYEQYF	TGTGCCAGCAGTTTGGGACAGGGGCAATCCTACGAGCAGTACTTC
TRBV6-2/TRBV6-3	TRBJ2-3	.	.	CASSYAGRSSYPTDTQYF	TGTGCCAGCAGTTACGCGGGCAGGTCGTCTTACCCCACAGATACGCAGTATTTT
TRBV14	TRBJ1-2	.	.	CASSQLETSGYTF	TGTGCCAGCAGCCAACTGGAAACCTCTGGCTACACCTTC
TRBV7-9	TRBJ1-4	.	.	CASSLQGAGEKLFF	TGTGCCAGCAGCTTACAGGGCGCGGGCGAAAAACTGTTTTTT
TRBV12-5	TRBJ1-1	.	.	CASGLVSGEAFF	TGTGCTAGTGGTTTGGTATCGGGGGAAGCTTTCTTT
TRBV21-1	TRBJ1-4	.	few	CASSGQLPLGQLNEKLFF	TGTGCCAGCAGCGGACAACTCCCCCTCGGACAGCTGAATGAAAAACTGTTTTTT
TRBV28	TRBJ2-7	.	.	CASGLSSYEQYF	TGTGCCAGCGGGCTCAGCTCCTACGAGCAGTACTTC
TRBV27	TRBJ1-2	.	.	CASSLNRGLYGYTF	TGTGCCAGCAGTTTAAACCGGGGGCTCTATGGCTACACCTTC
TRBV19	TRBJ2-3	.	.	CASSITDTQYF	TGTGCCAGTAGTATAACAGATACGCAGTATTTT
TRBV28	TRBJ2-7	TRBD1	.	CASSLTRGLSYEQYF	TGTGCCAGCAGTTTAACAAGGGGGCTCTCCTACGAGCAGTACTTC
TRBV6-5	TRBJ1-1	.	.	CASSPGRLNTEAFF	TGTGCCAGCAGTCCCGGACGGCTGAACACTGAAGCTTTCTTT
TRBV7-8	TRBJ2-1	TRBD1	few	CASSPGTGGFFISYNEQFF	TGTGCCAGCAGCCCCGGGACAGGGGGGTTTTTTATCTCCTACAATGAGCAGTTCTTC
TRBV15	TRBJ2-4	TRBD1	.	CATRPDRAPIAKNIQYF	TGTGCCACCAGACCGGACAGGGCCCCGATAGCCAAAAACATTCAGTACTTC